A selection of T cell receptor beta chains follows, all from one sample in a study of shared clonotypes between healthy human individuals. Profiled with immunoSEQ multiplex PCR; TCRdb holds only in-frame clones, not every one. The sample shows roughly 2.6 million clones, 85% to 95% of them seen only once. Sequenced input: naive CD4+ T cells sorted from blood. These receptors originate from a man between 18 and 29 years old in good health. CDR3s include the opening cysteine and the closing phenylalanine or tryptophan. A D gene is named only where the DNA matches it firmly. Some rows have no size entry. The others give once, few or many, or a class for an expanded clone.

>16|TRBJ1-6|TRBD1|once|TRBV27
CASSLNRGVLYSPLHF
TGTGCCAGCAGTTTGAACAGGGGTGTTTTATATTCACCCCTCCACTTT
>16|TRBJ1-5|.|.|TRBV5-6
CASALGGFGDNQPQHF
TGTGCCAGCGCGCTGGGGGGCTTTGGAGACAATCAGCCCCAGCATTTT
>15|TRBJ2-7|TRBD1|.|TRBV5-1
CASSFTGTGVREQYF
TGCGCCAGCAGCTTCACCGGGACAGGGGTGCGCGAGCAGTACTTC
>15|TRBJ2-7|TRBD1|.|TRBV2
CASSEGGQGSYEQYF
TGTGCCAGCAGTGAAGGGGGACAGGGTTCCTACGAGCAGTACTTC
>13|TRBJ2-2|.|.|TRBV6-5
CASSFGPTGELFF
TGTGCCAGCAGTTTCGGACCTACCGGGGAGCTGTTTTTT
>16|TRBJ1-5|.|.|TRBV10-2
CASSEVDRPERQPQHF
TGCGCCAGCAGTGAGGTAGACAGGCCCGAGCGCCAGCCCCAGCATTTT
>15|TRBJ2-3|.|.|TRBV9
CASSEQAGSTDTQYF
TGTGCCAGCAGCGAACAAGCCGGGAGCACAGATACGCAGTATTTT
>13|TRBJ2-3|.|.|TRBV9
CASCRGGTDTQYF
TGTGCCAGCTGTAGAGGGGGCACAGATACGCAGTATTTT
>13|TRBJ2-2|.|.|TRBV19
CASKLGNTGELFF
TGTGCCAGTAAGCTCGGCAACACCGGGGAGCTGTTTTTT
>15|TRBJ2-7|TRBD2|.|TRBV19
CATRTEGRGGGEQYF
TGTGCCACCCGGACGGAAGGCCGGGGGGGAGGCGAGCAGTACTTC
>15|TRBJ2-2|.|.|TRBV7-3
CASSLAGTNTGELFF
TGTGCCAGCAGCTTAGCGGGGACGAACACCGGGGAGCTGTTTTTT
>15|TRBJ2-7|TRBD2|.|TRBV5-4
CASSPTSGSIHEQYF
TGTGCCAGCAGCCCTACTAGCGGGAGTATCCACGAGCAGTACTTC
>14|TRBJ1-2|.|once|TRBV5-4
CASTPLTEPDGYTF
TGTGCCAGCACCCCGCTGACCGAACCGGATGGCTACACCTTC
>15|TRBJ2-7|.|once|TRBV15
CATSRDRAAYYEQYF
TGTGCCACCAGCAGAGATAGGGCAGCCTACTACGAGCAGTACTTC
>13|TRBJ1-2|.|.|TRBV7-2
CASSSRGTYGYTF
TGTGCCAGCAGCTCCCGGGGTACCTATGGCTACACCTTC
>15|TRBJ2-7|.|.|TRBV7-9
CASSLTGTSSYEQYF
TGTGCCAGCAGCCTAACAGGGACGAGCTCCTACGAGCAGTACTTC
>13|TRBJ1-5|.|.|TRBV15
CATRREYNQPQHF
TGTGCCACCAGAAGGGAATACAATCAGCCCCAGCATTTT
>16|TRBJ2-3|TRBD1|.|TRBV18
CASSPPAGGPTDTQYF
TGTGCCAGCTCACCACCGGCAGGGGGCCCCACAGATACGCAGTATTTT
>15|TRBJ1-3|.|.|TRBV15
CATSRGTSSGNTIYF
TGTGCCACCAGCAGAGGGACATCCTCTGGAAACACCATATATTTT
>16|TRBJ2-5|TRBD2|.|TRBV9
CASSVGMGLASETQYF
TGTGCCAGCAGCGTAGGTATGGGACTAGCGTCGGAGACCCAGTACTTC
>15|TRBJ1-6|.|.|TRBV27
CASSYTGARNSPLHF
TGTGCCAGCAGCTACACGGGGGCGCGTAATTCACCCCTCCACTTT
>14|TRBJ2-5|TRBD1|.|TRBV29-1
CSGRGTGNQETQYF
TGCAGCGGCCGAGGGACAGGGAACCAAGAGACCCAGTACTTC
>16|TRBJ2-3|TRBD2|.|TRBV9
CASSVAERGVTDTQYF
TGTGCCAGCAGCGTAGCAGAGCGGGGGGTCACAGATACGCAGTATTTT
>14|TRBJ2-5|.|.|TRBV5-4
CASSLRPGQETQYF
TGTGCCAGCAGCTTGAGGCCAGGCCAAGAGACCCAGTACTTC
>16|TRBJ2-1|.|.|TRBV11-2
CASSQVRASRYNEQFF
TGTGCCAGCAGCCAAGTGAGGGCTAGCAGATACAATGAGCAGTTCTTC
>15|TRBJ1-1|TRBD1|few|TRBV12-5
CASGLSRGLNTEAFF
TGTGCTAGTGGTTTGTCCAGGGGGCTGAACACTGAAGCTTTCTTT
>14|TRBJ1-6|.|.|TRBV5-4
CASSWGQVNSPLHF
TGTGCCAGCAGCTGGGGACAAGTGAATTCACCCCTCCACTTT
>17|TRBJ2-3|.|once|TRBV27
CASSLPGFGGAGDTQYF
TGTGCCAGCAGTTTACCCGGCTTTGGGGGGGCGGGAGATACGCAGTATTTT
>14|TRBJ1-2|.|.|TRBV5-1
CASSLDSVTYGYTF
TGCGCCAGCAGCTTAGACAGTGTTACGTATGGCTACACCTTC
>17|TRBJ1-4|TRBD1|.|TRBV5-1
CASSWTGGAATTEKLFF
TGCGCCAGCAGCTGGACAGGGGGGGCGGCGACTACTGAAAAACTGTTTTTT
>14|TRBJ2-5|.|.|TRBV30
CAWSGGTKQETQYF
TGTGCCTGGAGCGGCGGGACAAAGCAAGAGACCCAGTACTTC
>17|TRBJ2-7|TRBD2|once|TRBV7-8
CASSQGLAGGLSYEQYF
TGTGCCAGCAGCCAGGGACTAGCGGGAGGCTTATCCTACGAGCAGTACTTC
>12|TRBJ2-2|.|.|TRBV6-1
CASLRVAGELFF
TGTGCCAGCCTAAGGGTGGCGGGGGAGCTGTTTTTT
>14|TRBJ2-1|.|.|TRBV12-2
CASRSGILAGRQFF
TGTGCAAGTCGCAGCGGGATCCTTGCGGGTCGGCAGTTCTTC
>15|TRBJ1-6|TRBD1|.|TRBV13
CASSGPGQYNSPLHF
TGTGCCAGCAGCGGGCCGGGACAGTATAATTCACCCCTCCACTTT
>14|TRBJ1-1|.|.|TRBV28
CASSSWVQNTEAFF
TGTGCCAGCAGTTCTTGGGTCCAGAACACTGAAGCTTTCTTT
>14|TRBJ1-2|.|.|TRBV4-3
CASSPQRAPGGYTF
TGCGCCAGCAGCCCACAACGGGCCCCTGGAGGCTACACCTTC
>11|TRBJ2-7|.|.|TRBV20-1
CSARKGNEQYF
TGCAGTGCTAGAAAGGGAAACGAGCAGTACTTC
>14|TRBJ2-4|TRBD1|.|TRBV6-5
CASSRQGGTNIQYF
TGTGCCAGCAGTAGACAGGGGGGAACAAACATTCAGTACTTC
>14|TRBJ2-7|TRBD1|.|TRBV10-1
CASSPGTGGVEQYF
TGCGCCAGCAGTCCAGGGACAGGGGGCGTCGAGCAGTACTTC
>14|TRBJ2-1|TRBD1|.|TRBV2
CASSEFEGAGGQFF
TGTGCCAGCAGTGAATTCGAGGGTGCAGGGGGTCAGTTCTTC
>15|TRBJ1-2|TRBD1|.|TRBV10-3
CAISESGGDRYGYTF
TGTGCCATCAGTGAGTCGGGGGGGGACAGATATGGCTACACCTTC
>16|TRBJ1-6|TRBD1|.|TRBV27
CASSFLPGQQNSPLHF
TGTGCCAGCAGTTTTCTTCCGGGACAGCAAAATTCACCCCTCCACTTT